These 15 T cell receptor beta chains share one sample of origin, sequenced in a study of CD8+CD57+ T cells in acquired aplastic anemia. Genomic DNA constituted the template upon which TCR beta VDJ and CDR3 profiling was performed. TCRdb reanalysed the reads using MiXCR and keeps one entry per CDR3 protein. The profile shows 150,000 to 200,000 distinct CDR3 sequences, about 50% of them singletons. CD8+CD57+ cell expansion had been shown by flow cytometry in patients chosen for sequencing. The sample taken for sequencing was sorted CD4+, CD8+, or CD8+CD57+ T cells (not recorded which) from PBMCs. These receptors all come from a human donor with aplastic anemia.

This clonotype was seen ten or more times. V usage is TRBV7-3 and J usage is TRBJ1-1; no clear D gene. This CDR3 has 14 residues. Germline CDR1 is SGHTA and CDR2 is FQGTGA. Trimming took 3 bases from V and 0 from J, leaving 8 bases between them. The CDR3, as DNA: TGTGCCAGCAGCTTGGAGCCCATGAACACTGAAGCTTTCTTT. Protein product: CASSLEPMNTEAFF.

The table lists this clonotype with a few counts. The chain joins TRBV12-3 or TRBV12-4 to TRBJ1-6; D uncertain. There are 14 residues in the CDR3. Trimming pared 3 bases from V and 9 bases from J, leaving 12 bases between. The CDR3 loop is CASSFASTVSPLHF. The CDR3 DNA sequence: TGTGCCAGCAGTTTCGCCTCTACGGTTTCACCCCTCCACTTT.

The chain links TRBV29-1 to TRBJ2-2; 7 bases line up with TRBD1. The CDR3 spans 13 residues. V lost 7 bases to trimming and J lost 3 bases; unmatched junction nucleotides: 5. Germline V lookup: CDR1 SQVTM, CDR2 ANQGSEA. CDR3 protein: CSAGTVHTGELFF. The CDR3 nucleotides are TGCAGCGCTGGGACAGTTCACACCGGGGAGCTGTTTTTT.

This clonotype was observed at least ten times. The genes are TRBV19 and TRBJ2-3; the D gene is possibly TRBD1 (6 bases). This CDR3 has 14 residues. With 8 bases removed from V and 9 bases from J, the gap between germline ends came to 21 bases. The germline CDR1 and CDR2 sequences are LNHDA and SQIVND (reference sequence). The chain's CDR3 is CASGHGGAPVTQYF. CDR3 sequence (DNA): TGTGCCAGTGGCCATGGGGGCGCCCCCGTAACGCAGTATTTT. Filled out from reference TRBV19 and TRBJ2-3, the complete variable domain reads DGGITQSPKYLFRKEGQNVTLSCEQNLNHDAMYWYRQDPGQGLRLIYYSQIVNDFQKGDIAEGYSVSREKKESFPLTVTSAQKNPTAFYLCASGHGGAPVTQYFGPGTRLTVL.

This clonotype showed up many times. J is TRBJ2-7 and V is TRBV12-3 or TRBV12-4; tentatively, D is TRBD1 (6 bases). CDR3 size: 14 residues. Trimming took off 3 bases at V and 2 bases at J, with 11 bases between the two ends. This chain's CDR3 is CASSFRDITYEQYF. DNA for the CDR3: TGTGCCAGCAGTTTCAGGGACATAACCTACGAGCAGTACTTC.

The CDR3 DNA reads TGCGCCAGCAGCTTATCCCCGCCTTCAGATACGCAGTATTTT. Protein: CASSLSPPSDTQYF. The chain couples TRBV5-1 to TRBJ2-3; D ambiguous. Trimming took off 2 bases at V and 4 bases at J, with 11 bases between the two ends. This CDR3 contains 14 residues. Germline V gives CDR1 SGHRS, CDR2 YFSETQ.

The gene calls are TRBV9 and TRBJ1-6; D uncertain. There are 17 residues in the CDR3. The germline gives CDR1 SGDLS, CDR2 YYNGEE. V was shortened by 0 bases and J by 2 bases, with 12 bases between the two germline ends. This CDR3 is CASSVEPESPYNSPLHF. The DNA for the CDR3 is TGTGCCAGCAGCGTAGAGCCAGAGAGCCCCTATAATTCACCCCTCCACTTT.

This clonotype occurred a few times. The chain has TRBV6-1 and TRBJ1-2; D may be TRBD1 (6 bases). Between the trimmed V and J ends, which lost 7 bases and 3 bases, there was a span of 12 bases. From germline, CDR1 is MNHNS and CDR2 SASEGT. This CDR3 has 13 amino acids. Written as DNA, the CDR3 is TGTGCCAGCACCCACAGGGTAGACTATGGCTACACCTTC. Translated, it gives CASTHRVDYGYTF.

The chain employs TRBV20-1 and TRBJ1-4; 10 bases fit TRBD1. CDR3 length: 13 amino acids. Trimming took 5 bases from V and 6 from J; bases not matched to a gene: 3. Germline V gene lookup returns CDR1 DFQATT and CDR2 SNEGSKA (reference sequence). CDR3 amino acids: CSASGTGDEKLFF. CDR3 sequence (DNA): TGCAGTGCTTCCGGGACAGGGGATGAAAAACTGTTTTTT.

The chain couples TRBV24-1 to TRBJ2-7, with 7 positions matching TRBD1. V gave up 5 bases and J gave up 0 bases; unmatched junction bases: 3. The CDR3 loop spans 14 amino acids. CDR1 KGHDR and CDR2 SFDVKD come from the germline V gene. The CDR3 coding sequence is TGTGCCACCAGTGGGAGGACAGGCTCCTACGAGCAGTACTTC. Its translation is CATSGRTGSYEQYF.

This clonotype was picked up a small number of times. The chain uses TRBV10-1 and TRBJ2-1, with TRBD1 as a possible D gene (5 bases). The CDR3 loop spans 14 amino acids. The V gene's germline CDR1 is WNHNN and CDR2 SYGVQD (reference sequence). Trimming shortened V by 2 bases and J by 9 bases, and 14 bases separated the two germline ends. The chain's CDR3 is CASSEASGLGEQFF. DNA of the CDR3: TGCGCCAGCAGTGAGGCCTCAGGGTTAGGTGAGCAGTTCTTC.

This clonotype was observed a single time. V and J are TRBV2 and TRBJ2-1; possible D gene TRBD2, 6 bases. V lost 0 bases and J 7 bases, leaving 7 bases between the germline ends. This CDR3 has 13 residues. The germline V gene encodes CDR1 SNHLY and CDR2 FYNNEI. CDR3 sequence: CASSEARGNEQFF. The CDR3 DNA follows: TGTGCCAGCAGTGAAGCCCGGGGGAATGAGCAGTTCTTC.

This clonotype was recorded many times. The chain joins TRBV6-1 to TRBJ1-2; 11 positions agree with TRBD1. Trimming took 3 bases from V and 4 from J; bases not matched to a gene: 4. Germline values: CDR1 MNHNS, CDR2 SASEGT. The length of the CDR3 is 15 residues. Here the CDR3 DNA reads TGTGCCAGCAGTGAGGCCGGGACAGGGGGCTATGGCTACACCTTC. Its protein product is CASSEAGTGGYGYTF.

At least ten counts were recorded for this clonotype. This chain links TRBV11-2 with TRBJ1-6, with 9 bases fitting TRBD1. The CDR3 spans 16 residues. V trimming: 3 bases; J trimming: 5 bases; junction bases outside the gene matches: 5. The germline CDR1 and CDR2 sequences are SGHAT and FQNNGV. This CDR3 reads CASSFRDRVNNSPLHF. The CDR3 region has the DNA TGTGCCAGCAGCTTCCGGGACAGGGTTAATAATTCACCCCTCCACTTT.

The V gene is TRBV10-3, the J gene TRBJ2-1; 8 bases are a match to TRBD2. Per germline, CDR1 ENHRY and CDR2 SYGVKD. V dropped 10 bases and J dropped 8; count of bases not matched to a gene: 13. The CDR3 totals 14 residues. CDR3 nucleotides: TGTGCCACCAACCCCGGGACTAGTCTCTATGAGCAGTTCTTC. It encodes CATNPGTSLYEQFF.